This T cell receptor beta chain was sequenced in a study of neurological immune-mediated disorders. This clonotype appeared many times. V was shortened by 6 bases and J by 5 bases, with 19 bases between the two germline ends. The CDR3 is 15 residues long. Time point indicated: longitudinal time-point 2. It was by 5'RACE with 10-nucleotide random UMIs that the cDNA was made. TCRdb used MiXCR to reprocess the 5' RACE reads, holding one entry per CDR3 protein. Among around 90,000 distinct CDR3 sequences, around 13% were seen once, and the ten largest hold about 4.6%. Sequencing was done on a sample of PBMCs. The clonotype was recovered from a female donor with HTLV-1-associated myelopathy (HAM/TSP). The genes are TRBV12-3 or TRBV12-4 and TRBJ2-5; the D gene is possibly TRBD2 (6 bases). The CDR3 DNA reads TGTGCCAGCAGCCGTGACAGACTAGTCGGGGAGACCCAGTACTTC. This encodes CASSRDRLVGETQYF.